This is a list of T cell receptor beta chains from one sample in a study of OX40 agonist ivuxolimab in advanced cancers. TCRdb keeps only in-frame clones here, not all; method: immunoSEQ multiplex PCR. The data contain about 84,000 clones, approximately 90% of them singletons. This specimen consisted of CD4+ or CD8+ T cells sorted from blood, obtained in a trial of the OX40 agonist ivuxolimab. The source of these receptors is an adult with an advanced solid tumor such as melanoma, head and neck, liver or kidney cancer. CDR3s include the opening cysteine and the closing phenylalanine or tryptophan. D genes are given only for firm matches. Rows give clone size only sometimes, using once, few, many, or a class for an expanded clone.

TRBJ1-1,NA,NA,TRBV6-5,TGTGCCAGCAGTGAAAAGTCTCTAGGCACTGAAGCTTTCTTT,CASSEKSLGTEAFF
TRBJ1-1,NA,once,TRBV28,TGTGCCAGCAGCCTCTCTTTTGGAGAAGCTTTCTTT,CASSLSFGEAFF
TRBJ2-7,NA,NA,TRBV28,TGTGCCAGCAGTGACTCTCGGCGGGGTCTCGTCCCATACGAGCAGTACTTC,CASSDSRRGLVPYEQYF
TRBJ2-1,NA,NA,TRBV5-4,TGTGCCAGCAGCTTGGAGGCTAGCCCTTACAATGAGCAGTTCTTC,CASSLEASPYNEQFF
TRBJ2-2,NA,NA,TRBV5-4,TGTGCCAGCAGCTGGGGTGGTAGGGGAGGCAACACCGGGGAGCTGTTTTTT,CASSWGGRGGNTGELFF
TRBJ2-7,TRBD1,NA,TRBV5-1,TGCGCCAGCAGCTTGGGGGACAGGGAGCAGTACTTC,CASSLGDREQYF
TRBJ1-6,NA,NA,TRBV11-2,TGTGCCAGCAGCCTAGGGTCGGGGGCCTATAATTCACCCCTCCACTTT,CASSLGSGAYNSPLHF
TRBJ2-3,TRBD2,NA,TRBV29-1,TGCAGCGTTGAACGGACTAGCGGGGGCACAGATACGCAGTATTTT,CSVERTSGGTDTQYF
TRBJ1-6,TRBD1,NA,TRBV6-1,TGTGCCAGCAGTGAAGCGCTTAGGGCAGGGGGCTCCGGGTCGGCCCTCCACTTT,CASSEALRAGGSGSALHF
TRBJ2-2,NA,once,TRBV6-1,TGTGCCAGCAGTGACGGACTCCCTACGGCCGGGGAGCTGTTTTTT,CASSDGLPTAGELFF
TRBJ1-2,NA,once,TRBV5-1,TGCGCCAGCAGCCCTGACACCTCTCGCCTGATGGGCTACACCTTC,CASSPDTSRLMGYTF
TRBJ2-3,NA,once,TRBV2,TGTGCCAGCAGAATCTTCACAGATACGCAGTATTTT,CASRIFTDTQYF
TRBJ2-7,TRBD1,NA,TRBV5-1,TGCGCCAGCAGCTTTGGGACAGGGGGCATTTCGGGTGAGCAGTACTTC,CASSFGTGGISGEQYF
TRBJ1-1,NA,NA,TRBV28,TGTGCCAGCAGTACCTGGCCCTTCCAAGACACTGAAGCTTTCTTT,CASSTWPFQDTEAFF
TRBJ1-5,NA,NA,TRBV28,TGTGCCAGCAGTTGGGGTAGCAATCAGCCCCAGCATTTT,CASSWGSNQPQHF
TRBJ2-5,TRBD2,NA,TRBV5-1,TGCGCCAGCAGCCTGAGCGGGAGATGGGAGACCCAGTACTTC,CASSLSGRWETQYF
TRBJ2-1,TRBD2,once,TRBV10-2,TGCGCCAGCAGTGAAGAGCGGGGGTACAATGAGCAGTTCTTC,CASSEERGYNEQFF
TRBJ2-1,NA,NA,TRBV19,TGTGCCAGTAGTCTCGGCGGATGGACCTACAATGAGCAGTTCTTC,CASSLGGWTYNEQFF
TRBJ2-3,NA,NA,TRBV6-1,TGTGCCAGCGGCAAGCACAGAGGAATCACAGATACGCAGTATTTT,CASGKHRGITDTQYF
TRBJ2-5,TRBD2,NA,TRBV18,TGTGCCAGCTCACCTCTAGCGGGAGATCAAGAGACCCAGTACTTC,CASSPLAGDQETQYF
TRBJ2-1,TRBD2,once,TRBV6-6,TGTGCCAGCAGTTACGGACTAGCGGGGGTTAATGAGCAGTTCTTC,CASSYGLAGVNEQFF
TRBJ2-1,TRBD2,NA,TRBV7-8,TGTGCCAGCAGCTTTCTAGCGGGGGGGTATTACAATGAGCAGTTCTTC,CASSFLAGGYYNEQFF
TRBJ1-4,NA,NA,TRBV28,TGTGCCAGCAGGGTGCGACAGTGGGTTAGTGAAAAACTGTTTTTT,CASRVRQWVSEKLFF
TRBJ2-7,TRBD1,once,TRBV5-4,TGTGCCAGCAGCTCCAACCTCGGACAGGTGACCTACGAGCAGTACTTC,CASSSNLGQVTYEQYF
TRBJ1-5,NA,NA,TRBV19,TGTGCCAGTAGTAGTCAGGTCAATCAGCCCCAGCATTTT,CASSSQVNQPQHF
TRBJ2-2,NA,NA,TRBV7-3,TGTGCCAGCAGCTTAACTCCGGGGGTCACCGGGGAGCTGTTTTTT,CASSLTPGVTGELFF
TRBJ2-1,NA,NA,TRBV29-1,TGCAGCGTTCCCAGCATCTACAATGAGCAGTTCTTC,CSVPSIYNEQFF
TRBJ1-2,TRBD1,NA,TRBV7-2,TGTGCCAGCAGCGTGTCGACAGGGGACAGCTATGGCTACACCTTC,CASSVSTGDSYGYTF
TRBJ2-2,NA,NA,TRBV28,TGTGCCAGCAGTTCCAGCTCTATCGGCCCTAGGGCCGGGGAGCTGTTTTTT,CASSSSSIGPRAGELFF
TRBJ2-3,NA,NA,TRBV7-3,TGTGCCAGCAGCTTCCAGGGCACAGATACGCAGTATTTT,CASSFQGTDTQYF
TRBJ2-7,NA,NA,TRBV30,TGTGCCTGGAGTGTTACCTTTACGAGGGAGCAGTACTTC,CAWSVTFTREQYF
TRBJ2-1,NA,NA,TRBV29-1,TGCAGCGTTAGCCCAGTCGCAAAACGGGGCAATGAGCAGTTCTTC,CSVSPVAKRGNEQFF
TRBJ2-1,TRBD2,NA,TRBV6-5,TGTGCCAGCAGAGAACTAGCGGGTCATGAGCAGTTCTTC,CASRELAGHEQFF
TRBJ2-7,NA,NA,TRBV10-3,TGTGCCATCAGTGAACCCCCAGCTTACGAGCAGTACTTC,CAISEPPAYEQYF
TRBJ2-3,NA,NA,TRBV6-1,TGTGCCAGCAGTCCTCTCGGCGGGAGCACAGATACGCAGTATTTT,CASSPLGGSTDTQYF
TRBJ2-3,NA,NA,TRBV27,TGTGCCAGCAGTCCCCAAGGGTTGAGGAGCACAGATACGCAGTATTTT,CASSPQGLRSTDTQYF
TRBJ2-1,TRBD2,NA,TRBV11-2,TGTGCCAGCAGCTTTCACTCTAGCGGGAGCTCCTACAATGAGCAGTTCTTC,CASSFHSSGSSYNEQFF
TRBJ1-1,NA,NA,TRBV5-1,TGCGCCAGCAGCGTCCGGGGGGTATCCGAAGCTTTCTTT,CASSVRGVSEAFF
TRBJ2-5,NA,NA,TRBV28,TGTGCCAGCAGTTTTGGGGAGACCCAGTACTTC,CASSFGETQYF
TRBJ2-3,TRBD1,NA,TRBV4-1,TGCGCCAGCAGCCAAGATGGGACAGGGGGTATCACAGATACGCAGTATTTT,CASSQDGTGGITDTQYF
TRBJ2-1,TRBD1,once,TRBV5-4,TGTGCCAGCAGCGCCGCAGGGGGAACCTACAATGAGCAGTTCTTC,CASSAAGGTYNEQFF
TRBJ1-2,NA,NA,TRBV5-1,TGCGCCAGCAGCTTCAATCAGGGGAACTATGGCTACACCTTC,CASSFNQGNYGYTF
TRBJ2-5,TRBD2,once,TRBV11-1,TGTGCCAGCAGCCTAACATACGGGGGGGCTCTAGGTCAAGAGACCCAGTACTTC,CASSLTYGGALGQETQYF
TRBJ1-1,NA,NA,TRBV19,TGTGCCAGTAGTATAGTACGCCCACCCATGAACACTGAAGCTTTCTTT,CASSIVRPPMNTEAFF
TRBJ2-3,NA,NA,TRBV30,TGTGCCTGGAGTGTCGGGGGTAGCACAGATACGCAGTATTTT,CAWSVGGSTDTQYF
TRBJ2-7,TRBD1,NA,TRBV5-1,TGCGCCAGCAGCATGGGACAGGGCTTTACCTACGAGCAGTACTTC,CASSMGQGFTYEQYF
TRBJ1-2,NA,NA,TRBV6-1,TGTGCCAGCACTGAGGCCAATAACTATGGCTACACCTTC,CASTEANNYGYTF
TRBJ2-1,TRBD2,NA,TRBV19,TGTGCCAGTAGTATAGTTGGCGCGGGCGGGAGGTCCTACAATGAGCAGTTCTTC,CASSIVGAGGRSYNEQFF
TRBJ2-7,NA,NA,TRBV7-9,TGTGCCAGCAGCCAACTAGGCTACGAGCAGTACTTC,CASSQLGYEQYF
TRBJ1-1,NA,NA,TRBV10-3,TGTGCCATCAGAGGGGATGGGGGGGGCTCTGAAGCTTTCTTT,CAIRGDGGGSEAFF
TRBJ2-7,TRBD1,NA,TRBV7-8,TGTGCCAGCAGCTTAGGGGACAGGGGATACGAGCAGTACTTC,CASSLGDRGYEQYF
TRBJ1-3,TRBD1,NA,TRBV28,TGTGCCAGCAGTACCGGGACAGTCTCTGGAAACACCATATATTTT,CASSTGTVSGNTIYF
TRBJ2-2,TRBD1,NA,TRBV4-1,TGCGCCAGCAGCCCTACCGGGACAGCTAACACCGGGGAGCTGTTTTTT,CASSPTGTANTGELFF
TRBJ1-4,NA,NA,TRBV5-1,TGCGCCAGCAGCCTGGACAGCTACCATGAAAAACTGTTTTTT,CASSLDSYHEKLFF
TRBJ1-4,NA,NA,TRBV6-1,TGTGCCAGCACTACAAACACGGGGGGGACCGAAAAACTGTTTTTT,CASTTNTGGTEKLFF
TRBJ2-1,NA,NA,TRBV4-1,TGCGCCAGCAGCCATGTAGGTAGCAATGAGCAGTTCTTC,CASSHVGSNEQFF
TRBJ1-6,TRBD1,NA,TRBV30,TGTGCCTGGAGTGTAGGCCCCGGACAGGGAAATTCACCCCTCCACTTT,CAWSVGPGQGNSPLHF
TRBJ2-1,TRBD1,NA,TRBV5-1,TGCGCCAGCAGCTTGGGAGGGACAGGGGGTAATGAGCAGTTCTTC,CASSLGGTGGNEQFF
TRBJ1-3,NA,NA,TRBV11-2,TGTGCCAGCAGCTTGGCCAGGCGTAGAAACACCATATATTTT,CASSLARRRNTIYF
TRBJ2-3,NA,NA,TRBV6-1,TGTGCCAGCAGTGAAGCTGGTGGGCTAGATACGCAGTATTTT,CASSEAGGLDTQYF